The subject of this entry is one T cell receptor beta chain. This CDR3 spans 11 amino acids. Germline values: CDR1 SGHRS, CDR2 YFSETQ. The V and J ends lost 7 bases and 5 bases respectively, with 6 bases between them. Only in-frame clones appear in the TCRdb table, and some are missing; sequencing was by immunoSEQ multiplex PCR. The sample lists under 250,000 clones, over 80% seen once, with roughly 2% in the top ten. The record originates from a study of blood T cell repertoires in COVID-19. Study-wide background: Samples taken during acute and convalescent COVID-19 were collected in the United States, Italy and Spain.

Sequencing was carried out using peripheral blood. This clonotype originated in a young man who had recovered from COVID-19. The V call is TRBV5-1, the J call TRBJ2-2; D unclear. CDR3 coding DNA: TGCGCCAGCGGAGAAACCGGGGAGCTGTTTTTT. Amino acids: CASGETGELFF.